A selection of T cell receptor beta chains follows, all from one sample in a study of human versus mouse CDR3 diversity and MHC coevolution. TCRdb keeps only in-frame clones here, not all; method: immunoSEQ multiplex PCR. Among tens of thousands of clones, about 94% were seen once, and the ten largest hold 1.3%. Sequencing input: naive CD4+ T cells from blood. These receptor sequences come from a person aged 30 to 69 in good health. The conserved cysteine and the conserved F or W are not part of the CDR3 here. Fields, in order: V gene, J gene, CDR3 protein.

TRBV6-6	TRBJ1-1	ASSSFSQGSEAF
TRBV30	TRBJ1-2	AWSAYPRT
TRBV9	TRBJ1-1	ASSVGQGRDEAF
TRBV20-1	TRBJ1-4	SASTEKLF
TRBV28	TRBJ1-2	ASSLSYGYT
TRBV4-3	-	ASSQEGRGYEQY
TRBV6-4	TRBJ2-1	ASSDNRGRNYNEQF
TRBV9	TRBJ1-3	ASGGNTIY
TRBV19	TRBJ1-2	ASTINYLAYT
TRBV28	TRBJ2-1	ASSLRDLNYNEQF
TRBV6-5	TRBJ1-2	ASSYLGGDYGYT
TRBV9	TRBJ1-3	ASSVEVTGNTIY
TRBV2	TRBJ2-3	ASSGLAGSTDTQY
TRBV7-8	TRBJ2-7	ASSLEAARGVPYEQY
TRBV18	TRBJ2-2	ASSLALSRGAGELF
TRBV4-3	TRBJ2-3	ASSRGQGTDTQY
TRBV9	TRBJ2-7	ASSVGSTGGFAKQY
TRBV30	TRBJ2-7	AWSVAQGAYEQY
TRBV7-2	TRBJ1-1	ASSLIATEAF
TRBV18	TRBJ1-4	ASSLQPGYGEKLF
TRBV5-6	TRBJ2-1	ASTAQGRNEQF
TRBV7-3	TRBJ1-1	ASSSTTQGGTEAF
TRBV5-1	TRBJ2-7	ASSLDRFSYEQY
TRBV25-1	TRBJ1-2	ASRGGGTNYGYT
TRBV6-1	TRBJ1-1	ASSDGQGGTEAF
TRBV27	TRBJ1-1	ASRRGGTTITEAF
TRBV7-2	TRBJ2-1	ASSAGGVSYNEQF
TRBV7-2	TRBJ2-3	ASSDLQGTDTQY
TRBV7-3	TRBJ2-7	ASSEANGEQY
TRBV6-5	TRBJ1-2	ASRLQGDRYGYT
TRBV4-2	TRBJ1-4	ASSQGTRDRANEKLF
TRBV19	TRBJ2-7	ASTDSGTGKHEQY
TRBV7-2	TRBJ2-1	ASSPQGWAGRVGEQF
TRBV5-1	TRBJ2-7	ASSPQTSGSTNEQY
TRBV19	TRBJ2-1	ASSPLWDRNYNEQF
TRBV7-2	TRBJ1-2	ASSLGSDSGYGYT
TRBV6-5	TRBJ2-2	ASNMGGANTGELF
TRBV5-6	TRBJ2-1	ASSLAGTSTHNEQF
TRBV6-5	TRBJ1-3	ASSYSAASSGNTIY
TRBV9	TRBJ2-5	ASSVGAVQETQY
TRBV5-1	TRBJ1-1	ASSLKGAGTEAF
TRBV9	TRBJ1-2	ASSVGLVGGYT
TRBV28	TRBJ1-1	ASSLGGGPNTEAF
TRBV13	TRBJ2-1	ASSFTSSSGVGEQF
TRBV12-5	TRBJ2-1	ASGPGLGRLNEQF
TRBV7-2	TRBJ2-1	ASSLRTGRRYNEQF
TRBV11-3	TRBJ2-3	ASSLDALAGGQWNTQY
TRBV29-1	TRBJ1-1	SVRTGTNTEAF
TRBV7-3	TRBJ2-1	ASSYQGGEQF
TRBV2	TRBJ2-1	ASSGGRQFYNEQF
TRBV10-2	TRBJ2-7	ASSNTGGSYEQY